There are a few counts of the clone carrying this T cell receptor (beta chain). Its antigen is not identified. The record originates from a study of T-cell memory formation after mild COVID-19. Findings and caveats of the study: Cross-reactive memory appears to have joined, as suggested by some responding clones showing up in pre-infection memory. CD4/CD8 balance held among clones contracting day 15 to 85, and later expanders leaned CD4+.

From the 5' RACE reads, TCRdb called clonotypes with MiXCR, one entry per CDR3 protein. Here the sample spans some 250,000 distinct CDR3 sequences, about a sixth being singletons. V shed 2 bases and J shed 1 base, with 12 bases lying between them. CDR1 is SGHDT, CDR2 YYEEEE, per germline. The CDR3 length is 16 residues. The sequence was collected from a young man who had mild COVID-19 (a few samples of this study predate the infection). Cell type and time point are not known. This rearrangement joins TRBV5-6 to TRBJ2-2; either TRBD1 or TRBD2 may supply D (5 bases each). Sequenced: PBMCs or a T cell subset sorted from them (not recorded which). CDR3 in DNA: TGTGCCAGCAGCTTTGGGGGAAATAGGAACACCGGGGAGCTGTTTTTT. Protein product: CASSFGGNRNTGELFF.